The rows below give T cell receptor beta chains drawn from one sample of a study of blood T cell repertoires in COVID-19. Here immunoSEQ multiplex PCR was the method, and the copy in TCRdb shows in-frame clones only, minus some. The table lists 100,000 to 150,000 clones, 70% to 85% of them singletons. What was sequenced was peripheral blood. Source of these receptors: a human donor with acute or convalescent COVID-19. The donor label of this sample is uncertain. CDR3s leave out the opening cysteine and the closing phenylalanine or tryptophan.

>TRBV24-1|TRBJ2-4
ATSDYRGSKAKNIQY
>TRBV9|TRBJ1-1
ASSAGTGKSEAF
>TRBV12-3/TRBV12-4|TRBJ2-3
ASSVQGTDTQY
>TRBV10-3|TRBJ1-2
AISDGQGYGYT
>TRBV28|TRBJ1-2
ASNRPTANYGYT
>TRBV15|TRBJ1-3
ATSRDLQGHTIY
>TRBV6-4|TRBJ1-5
ASSDRSSGGENQPQH
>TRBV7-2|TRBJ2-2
ASSYGGGNTGELF
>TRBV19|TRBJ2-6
ASSPTTGHGANVLT
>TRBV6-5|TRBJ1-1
ASNRQGLTEAF
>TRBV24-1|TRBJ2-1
ATSDLRGRDEQF
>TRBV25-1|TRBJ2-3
ASSEFRVGDTQY
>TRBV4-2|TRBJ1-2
ASSHPGPEAYGYT
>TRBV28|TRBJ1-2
ASSLSGQGSYGYT
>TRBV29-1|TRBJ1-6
SVELGRRGLSSPLH
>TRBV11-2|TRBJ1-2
ASSPQGAYYGYT
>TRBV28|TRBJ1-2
ASRPGGQGGYT
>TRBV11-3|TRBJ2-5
ASSLSSGGGQETQY
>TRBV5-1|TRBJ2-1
ASSAPDRTYNEQF
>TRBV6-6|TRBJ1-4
ASSSGQFATNEKLF
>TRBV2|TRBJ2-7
ASKGTGGAYEQY
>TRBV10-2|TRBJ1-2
ASIGRKRSYT
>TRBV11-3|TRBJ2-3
ASSFAGDTQY
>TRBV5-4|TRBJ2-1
ASSSLLAGKGEQF
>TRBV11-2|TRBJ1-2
ASSLSRTVEDGYT
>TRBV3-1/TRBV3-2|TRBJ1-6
ASSRRTGRNSYNSPLH
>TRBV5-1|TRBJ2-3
ASSLLDNTQY
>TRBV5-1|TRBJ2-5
ASTWGSSGGQETQY
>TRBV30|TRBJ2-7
AWATGVSSYEQY
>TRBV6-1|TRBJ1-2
ASSELTGSRGYT
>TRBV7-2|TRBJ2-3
ASSSRQLLAGGANTQY
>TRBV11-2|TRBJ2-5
ASSSWRLAGRPQETQY
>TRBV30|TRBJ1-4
AWSWKGDSEKLF
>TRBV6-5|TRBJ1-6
ASSSDRGRKNSPLH
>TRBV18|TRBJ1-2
ASSPADRGGYT
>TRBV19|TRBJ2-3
ASSIGQLPSTDTQY
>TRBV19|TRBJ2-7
ASRAGAGDEQY
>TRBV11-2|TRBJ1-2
ASSPRTGFYGYT
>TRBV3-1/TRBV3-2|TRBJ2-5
ASSQDPQNLQETQY
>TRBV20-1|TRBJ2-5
SALGETQY
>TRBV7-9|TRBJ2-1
ASSSMGGVTSYNEQF
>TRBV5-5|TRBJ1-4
ASSPITGNEKLF
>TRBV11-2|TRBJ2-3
ASSFAGLSTDTQY
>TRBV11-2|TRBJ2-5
ASSLVLGQDENEETQY
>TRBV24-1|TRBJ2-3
ATSAGGGPDTQY
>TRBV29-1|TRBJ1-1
SVITGNTEAF
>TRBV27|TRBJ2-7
ASSTLAGFYEQY
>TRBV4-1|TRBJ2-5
ASSPGLAGWGGTQY
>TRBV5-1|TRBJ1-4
ASSFGGAVTNEKLF